This T cell receptor (beta chain) emerged from a study of blood T cells in healthy people across ages. Isolation per sample recovered at least 7 million PBMCs. Comments on this clonotype: Its antigen is as yet unknown.

The CDR3 has 15 amino acids. Trimming took off 1 base at V and 7 bases at J, with 14 bases between the two ends. The germline gives CDR1 SGHTA, CDR2 FQGNSA. The second PCR ran about 6 to 12 cycles with a sample-barcoded 5' primer and J-beta primers. TCRdb fed the 5' RACE reads into MiXCR, producing one record per CDR3 protein. Among about 1,600,000 distinct CDR3 sequences listed, approximately 42% were seen once. Study results and caveats: When set beside aged donors, long-lived donors presented more naive CD4+ cells and higher diversity. No conclusive comparison of naive versus antigen-experienced cells was possible with unsorted PBMCs. Investigators viewed diversity estimates from one million T cells as underestimates, the study reported.

The rearrangement links TRBV7-2 to TRBJ2-1; D might be TRBD1 (6 bases). The TCR comes from a woman younger than 35 in good health. Input material: blood. The CDR3 nucleotides are TGTGCCAGCAGCTTAGGAGGGTTTCAGGGGAATGAGCAGTTCTTC. This translates into CASSLGGFQGNEQFF.